One and the same sample provided the 23 T cell receptor beta chains below, sequenced in a study of shared clonotypes between healthy human individuals. Libraries were prepared by immunoSEQ multiplex PCR; TCRdb keeps only in-frame clonotypes and omits some of them. The sample has over a million clones; approximately 80% are singletons. Material: memory CD4+ T cells from PBMCs. The subset: CD45RA-negative fraction. Receptor source: a man between 18 and 35 years old in good health. Some clones in this sample may be carry-over from other donors' samples.

The chain uses TRBV7-9 and TRBJ2-7, with D possibly matching TRBD2 (6 bases). Germline V CDR1 and CDR2: SEHNR, FQNEAQ (reference sequence). Between the trimmed V and J ends, which lost 1 base and 5 bases, there was a span of 18 bases. The CDR3 is 16 residues long. This CDR3 is CASSLVAGSALHEQYF. The CDR3 DNA follows: TGTGCCAGCAGCTTAGTTGCGGGATCCGCCTTACACGAGCAGTACTTC.

The rearrangement links TRBV30 to TRBJ2-1; 10 bases align to TRBD2. There are 15 residues in the CDR3. Germline V gives CDR1 GTSNPN, CDR2 SVGIG (reference sequence). V shed 0 bases, J shed 9 bases, and the junction held 8 bases outside the gene matches. CDR3 sequence reads: CAWSVGGSGRPEQFF. The CDR3 DNA sequence: TGTGCCTGGAGTGTTGGTGGTAGCGGGAGGCCTGAGCAGTTCTTC.

A word on this clone: Given the absence of the conserved phenylalanine or tryptophan at the CDR3 end, a read error is likely. The J gene is TRBJ1-4, the V gene TRBV7-9; 7 bases fit TRBD1. Germline CDR1 SEHNR, CDR2 FQNEAQ (reference sequence). This CDR3 has 17 residues. CDR3 sequence (DNA): TGTGCCGGCAGCTTAAGTTTGCCGGGACAGATGGGTGAAAAACTGTTTCTT. Its protein is CAGSLSLPGQMGEKLFL.

There are a few counts of this clone. The chain employs TRBV5-1 and TRBJ2-3; TRBD2 agrees at 7 bases. CDR1 SGHRS and CDR2 YFSETQ come from the germline V gene. Trimming took 0 bases from V and 0 from J; bases not matched to a gene: 4. The CDR3 sequence is 16 residues long. CDR3 nucleotides: TGCGCCAGCAGCTTGGCTTCGGGGGGTAGCACAGATACGCAGTATTTT. It yields the protein CASSLASGGSTDTQYF.

Only a few counts were recorded for this clone. This sequence joins TRBV28 and TRBJ1-2; D ambiguous. Germline CDR1 and CDR2: MDHEN and SYDVKM. CDR3 length: 12 residues. V shed 1 base and J shed 6 bases, with 6 bases lying between them. The CDR3 here is CASSLYADGYTF. The DNA for the CDR3 is TGTGCCAGCAGTTTATACGCAGATGGCTACACCTTC.

The chain has TRBV10-3 and TRBJ2-1; tentatively, D is TRBD1 or TRBD2 (5 bases each). Trimming cost V 8 bases and J 5 bases, with 16 bases left between them. The CDR3 is 14 amino acids. Germline-derived CDR1 and CDR2 are ENHRY and SYGVKD. CDR3 sequence: CAIGTSQGHNEQFF. CDR3 coding DNA: TGTGCCATCGGGACCTCCCAGGGCCACAATGAGCAGTTCTTC.

The rearrangement links TRBV9 to TRBJ2-7; D may be TRBD1 (6 bases). V lost 0 bases and J 0 bases, leaving 13 bases between the germline ends. The germline V gene encodes CDR1 SGDLS and CDR2 YYNGEE. The CDR3 is 16 residues long. CDR3 in amino acids: CASSVAPGQSSYEQYF. CDR3 DNA: TGTGCCAGCAGCGTAGCCCCGGGACAAAGCTCCTACGAGCAGTACTTC. Filled out from reference TRBV9 and TRBJ2-7, the complete variable domain reads DSGVTQTPKHLITATGQRVTLRCSPRSGDLSVYWYQQSLDQGLQFLIQYYNGEERAKGNILERFSAQQFPDLHSELNLSSLELGDSALYFCASSVAPGQSSYEQYFGPGTRLTVT.

The chain employs TRBV5-1 and TRBJ2-7, with D perhaps matching TRBD1 (6 bases). This CDR3 is built from 16 residues. The germline CDR1 and CDR2 sequences are SGHRS and YFSETQ. V lost 1 base to trimming and J lost 1 base, with 15 bases between them. In nucleotides, the CDR3 is TGCGCCAGCAGCTTGAAGACAGGCGGACAGTCCTACGAGCAGTACTTC. Protein product: CASSLKTGGQSYEQYF.

On this clone itself: The sample carries other DNA sequences with the same CDR3. The chain combines TRBV2 with TRBJ1-5; D is undetermined. Germline CDR1 is SNHLY and CDR2 is FYNNEI. Between the trimmed V and J ends, which lost 8 bases and 0 bases, there was a span of 8 bases. This CDR3 region has 13 residues. As DNA, the CDR3 is TGTGCCAGCCGTGGGAATAGCAATCAGCCCCAGCATTTT. This gives the protein CASRGNSNQPQHF.

Points on this clone: Other DNA sequences in this specimen translate into the identical CDR3. The chain recombines TRBV6-5 with TRBJ2-3; perhaps TRBD1 as D (6 bases). Germline assignment: CDR1 MNHEY and CDR2 SVGAGI. The length of the CDR3 is 13 residues. The V gene lost 6 bases and the J gene lost 6 bases, with 13 bases spanning the gap. This CDR3 reads CASRQQGTDTQYF. In nucleotides, the CDR3 is TGTGCCAGCAGGCAGCAGGGGACCGATACGCAGTATTTT.

The chain couples TRBV5-1 to TRBJ2-5; D is perhaps TRBD1 or TRBD2 (5 bases each). Looked up from germline, CDR1 is SGHRS and CDR2 is YFSETQ. Trimming took 0 bases from V and 5 from J, leaving 11 bases between them. The CDR3 is 14 amino acids. The CDR3 nucleotides read TGCGCCAGCAGCTTGGGTCAGGGACCTGAGACCCAGTACTTC. Protein: CASSLGQGPETQYF.

As regards this clone: It is likely a read error: a sequence one base away is far more abundant. Other DNA sequences in the same sample also yield this CDR3. The genes are TRBV27 and TRBJ2-5; the D gene is possibly TRBD2 (5 bases). The V gene lost 4 bases and the J gene lost 7 bases, with 7 bases spanning the gap. Germline values: CDR1 MNHEY, CDR2 SMNVEV (reference sequence). This CDR3 is built from 11 residues. CDR3 nucleotide sequence: TGTGCCAGCAGTTCCCGGGGGACCCAGTACTTC. Residues: CASSSRGTQYF.

This clone turned up a few times. Other DNA sequences in the sample encode the same CDR3. The chain has TRBV9 and TRBJ1-1; D not resolved. This CDR3 spans 13 amino acids. The V end was cut by 0 bases, the J end by 2 bases, with 5 bases between. Germline CDR1 reads SGDLS; CDR2 reads YYNGEE. This CDR3 reads CASSVGHNTEAFF. For the CDR3, the DNA is TGTGCCAGCAGCGTAGGGCATAACACTGAAGCTTTCTTT.

This clone was seen a few times. The CDR3 DNA reads as TGTGCCAGCAGAAGACAGCTAAACACTGAAGCTTTCTTT. Protein sequence: CASRRQLNTEAFF. V usage is TRBV6-1 and J usage is TRBJ1-1, with a possible D match to TRBD1 (5 bases). Deletions cut 6 bases from V and 2 bases from J, with 10 bases between. From germline, CDR1 is MNHNS and CDR2 SASEGT. The CDR3 spans 13 residues.

This clone showed up just a few times. This rearrangement joins TRBV7-3 to TRBJ1-1; TRBD1 aligns across 7 bases. Per germline, CDR1 SGHTA and CDR2 FQGTGA. This CDR3 contains 16 residues. Unmatched junction bases numbered 9, after V lost 1 base and J lost 4 bases. The DNA for the CDR3 is TGTGCCAGCAGCTTAAGAGGGTCAGGGGGATCCACTGAAGCTTTCTTT. Protein: CASSLRGSGGSTEAFF.

The gene calls are TRBV10-3 and TRBJ2-7; a possible D gene is TRBD2 (6 bases). Looked up from germline, CDR1 is ENHRY and CDR2 is SYGVKD. The CDR3 consists of 15 residues. Trimming took 0 bases from V and 1 from J, leaving 10 bases between them. CDR3 sequence reads: CAISESHSGSYEQYF. The CDR3 coding sequence is TGTGCCATCAGTGAGTCCCATAGCGGTTCCTACGAGCAGTACTTC.

About this clone: A read error is possible here, since a much larger clone lies one base away. This chain uses TRBV2 with TRBJ1-1, with 8 bases matching TRBD1. Per germline, CDR1 SNHLY and CDR2 FYNNEI. V trimming: 6 bases; J trimming: 3 bases; junction bases outside the gene matches: 9. This CDR3 is 15 amino acids long. The CDR3, as DNA: TGTGCCAGCAGAGAGACACAGGGGGGGGACACTGAAGCTTTCTTT. Amino acids: CASRETQGGDTEAFF.

The rearrangement joins TRBV7-9 to TRBJ2-5; 8 positions agree with TRBD1. From germline, CDR1 is SEHNR and CDR2 FQNEAQ (reference sequence). The trim removed 10 bases at V and 5 bases at J, leaving 15 bases unmatched. The CDR3 contains 15 residues. CDR3 in DNA: TGTGCCACCTCGCCCGGGACAGGCCTCACGGAGACCCAGTACTTC. It yields the protein CATSPGTGLTETQYF.

This clone was seen at least ten times. The same CDR3 also results from other DNA sequences found in this sample. The chain couples TRBV20-1 to TRBJ2-1; D is ambiguous. The germline CDR1 and CDR2 sequences are DFQATT and SNEGSKA (reference sequence). Trimming left V 5 bases short and J 8 bases short, with 10 bases between. The CDR3 extends over 11 amino acids. Written as DNA, the CDR3 is TGCAGTGCTCCCGGACCCGATGAGCAGTTCTTC. Translation gives CSAPGPDEQFF.

This chain links TRBV19 with TRBJ1-4; 12 bases align to TRBD1. J was trimmed by 5 bases and V by 5 bases; bases with no gene match: 0. CDR3 length: 14 amino acids. Germline CDR1 and CDR2: LNHDA and SQIVND (reference sequence). The CDR3 DNA sequence: TGTGCCAGTAGTGGGACAGGGGGCAATGAAAAACTGTTTTTT. Translated: CASSGTGGNEKLFF.

The sample holds a few counts of this clone. The chain uses TRBV9 and TRBJ2-3, with TRBD2 matching 11 bases. Germline CDR1 SGDLS, CDR2 YYNGEE. The CDR3 spans 20 residues. V dropped 0 bases and J dropped 4; count of bases not matched to a gene: 16. CDR3 protein: CASSVVGIAGGDLGADTQYF. In nucleotides, the CDR3 is TGTGCCAGCAGCGTAGTTGGGATAGCGGGAGGGGACCTTGGCGCAGATACGCAGTATTTT.

The rearrangement joins TRBV7-8 to TRBJ1-2, with D perhaps matching TRBD1 (5 bases). V was pared by 1 base and J by 5 bases, with 14 bases between. Germline loops: CDR1 SGHVS, CDR2 FQNEAQ. The CDR3 contains 15 residues. The DNA of the CDR3 is TGTGCCAGCAGCTTAGAGGGCAGGGAGAGATATGGCTACACCTTC. This codes for CASSLEGRERYGYTF.

The chain has TRBV10-1 and TRBJ2-1; D might be TRBD1 or TRBD2, each matching 5 bases. CDR1 and CDR2 from the germline V gene are WNHNN and SYGVQD (reference sequence). CDR3 length: 13 residues. The V end lost 0 bases, the J end lost 11 bases, and 11 bases lay between the germline ends. This CDR3 reads CASSESLGGQQFF. As DNA, the CDR3 is TGCGCCAGCAGTGAGTCCCTTGGGGGACAGCAGTTCTTC.